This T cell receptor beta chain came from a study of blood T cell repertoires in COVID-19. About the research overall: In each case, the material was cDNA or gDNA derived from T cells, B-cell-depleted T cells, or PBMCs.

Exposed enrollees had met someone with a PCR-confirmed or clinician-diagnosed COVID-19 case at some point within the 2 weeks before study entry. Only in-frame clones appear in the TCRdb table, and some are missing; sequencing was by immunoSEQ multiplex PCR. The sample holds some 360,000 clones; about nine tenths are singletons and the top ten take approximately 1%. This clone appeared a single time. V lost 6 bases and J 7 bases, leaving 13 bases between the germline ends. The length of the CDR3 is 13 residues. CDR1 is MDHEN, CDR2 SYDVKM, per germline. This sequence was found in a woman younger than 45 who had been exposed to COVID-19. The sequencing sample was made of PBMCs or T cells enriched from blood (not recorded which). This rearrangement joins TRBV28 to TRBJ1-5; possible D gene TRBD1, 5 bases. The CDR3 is CASREQADQPQHF. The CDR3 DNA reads TGTGCCAGCAGGGAACAGGCCGACCAGCCCCAGCATTTT.